This T cell receptor beta chain was sequenced in a study of cytomegalovirus exposure and HLA in healthy donors. To note about this clone: What it binds is not known.

TCRdb's copy holds only in-frame clones and misses some; the assay was immunoSEQ multiplex PCR. The data contain about 360,000 clones, just over 85% of them singletons. CDR3 length equals 15 residues. V gave up 0 bases and J gave up 4 bases, with 13 bases separating them. Germline V gives CDR1 SGHRS, CDR2 YFSETQ. Study findings and constraints: Testing in vitro showed a few CMV-associated chains specific for CMV antigens.

This TCR came from a woman younger than 30 in good health and CMV-seronegative. The sample was PBMCs. The V call is TRBV5-1, the J call TRBJ2-5; D possibly corresponds to TRBD2 (6 bases). CDR3 coding DNA: TGCGCCAGCAGCTTGGAGATGGGGGGAGGAGAGACCCAGTACTTC. As protein: CASSLEMGGGETQYF.